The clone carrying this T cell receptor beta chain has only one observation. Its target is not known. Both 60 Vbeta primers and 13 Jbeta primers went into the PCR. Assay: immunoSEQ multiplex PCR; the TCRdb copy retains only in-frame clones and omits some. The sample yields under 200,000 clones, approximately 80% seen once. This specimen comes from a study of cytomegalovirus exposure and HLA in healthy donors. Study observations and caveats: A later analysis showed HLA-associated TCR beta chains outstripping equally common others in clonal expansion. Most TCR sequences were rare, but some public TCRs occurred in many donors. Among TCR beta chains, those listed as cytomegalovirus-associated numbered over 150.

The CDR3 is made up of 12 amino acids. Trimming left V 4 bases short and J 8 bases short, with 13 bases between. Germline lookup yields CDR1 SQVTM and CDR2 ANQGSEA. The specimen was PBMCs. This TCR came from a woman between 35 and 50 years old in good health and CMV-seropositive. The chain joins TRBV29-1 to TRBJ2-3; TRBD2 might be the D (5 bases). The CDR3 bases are TGCAGCGTTGCTGTCCAGGAGGCTACGCAGTATTTT. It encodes CSVAVQEATQYF.